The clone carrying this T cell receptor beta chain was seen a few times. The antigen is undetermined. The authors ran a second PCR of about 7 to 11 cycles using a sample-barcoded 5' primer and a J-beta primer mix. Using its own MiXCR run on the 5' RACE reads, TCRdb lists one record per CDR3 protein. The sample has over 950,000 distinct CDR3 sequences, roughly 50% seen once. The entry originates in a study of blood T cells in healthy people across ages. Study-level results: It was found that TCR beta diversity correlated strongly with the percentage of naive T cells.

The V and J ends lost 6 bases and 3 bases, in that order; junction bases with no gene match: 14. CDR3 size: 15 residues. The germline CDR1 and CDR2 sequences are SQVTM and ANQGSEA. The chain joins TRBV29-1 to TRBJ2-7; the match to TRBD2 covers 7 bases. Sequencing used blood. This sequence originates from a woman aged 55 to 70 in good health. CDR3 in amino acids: CSVGGAAGANYEQYF. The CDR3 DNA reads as TGCAGCGTGGGTGGGGCGGCGGGAGCTAACTACGAGCAGTACTTC.